This section outlines one TCR beta chain sequence together with its context. Antigen: not known. Three rounds of nested PCR, following a modified ARM-PCR protocol, produced the TCRbeta library. TCRdb passed the multiplex PCR reads through MiXCR, listing each CDR3 protein once. The table lists 220,000 or so distinct CDR3 sequences, around 71% of them singletons. The data were taken from a study of tumor and adjacent non-tumor tissue in lung cancer. Findings of the study overall: In normal lung, the top 100 clones were significantly more dominant than in tumor.

This sample's RNA came from whole unsorted tissue. The CDR3 is 15 residues long. Looked up from germline, CDR1 is SGHAT and CDR2 is FQNNGV. Between the trimmed V and J ends, which lost 5 bases and 0 bases, there was a span of 11 bases. The sample was lung tumor tissue. The source of this sequence is a man aged 60 to 75 with non-small cell lung cancer. V and J are TRBV11-2 and TRBJ2-1; D call uncertain. CDR3 nucleotide sequence: TGTGCCAGCAGCCTCTCTCCAAGCTCCTACAATGAGCAGTTCTTC. Its translation is CASSLSPSSYNEQFF.